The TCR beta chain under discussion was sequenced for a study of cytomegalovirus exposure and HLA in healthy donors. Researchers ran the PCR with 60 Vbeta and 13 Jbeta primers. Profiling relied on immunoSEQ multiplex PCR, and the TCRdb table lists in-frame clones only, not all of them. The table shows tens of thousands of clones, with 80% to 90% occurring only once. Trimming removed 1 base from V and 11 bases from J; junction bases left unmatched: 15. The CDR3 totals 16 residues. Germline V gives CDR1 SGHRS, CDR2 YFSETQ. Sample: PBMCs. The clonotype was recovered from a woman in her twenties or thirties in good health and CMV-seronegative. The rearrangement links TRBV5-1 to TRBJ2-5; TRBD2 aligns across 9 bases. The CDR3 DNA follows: TGCGCCAGCAGCTTGTCGACTAGCGGAGCCAGGGTGGAGCAGTACTTC. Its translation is CASSLSTSGARVEQYF.